The rows below give T cell receptor beta chains drawn from one sample of a study of T cell repertoires in cytomegalovirus infection. Their specific antigens are unknown. Each CDR3 protein is one row after TCRdb ran MiXCR on the reads. The table lists about 24,000 distinct CDR3 sequences, about 23% of them singletons. The specimen comprised CD8+ T cells from cultured PBMCs, sampled from culture after CMV antigen stimulation. The receptors were sampled from a human donor in good health (CMV status not recorded). Some clones in this sample may be carry-over from other donors' samples. Each CDR3 is given with its conserved first and last residue.

j_call: TRBJ2-7
v_call: TRBV7-9
cdr3_aa: CAVSLPTGETTSYEQYF

j_call: TRBJ1-1
v_call: TRBV5-1
cdr3_aa: CASSPETGEAFF

j_call: TRBJ1-1
v_call: TRBV2
cdr3_aa: CASRDRQLNTEAFF

j_call: TRBJ2-2
v_call: TRBV6-2/TRBV6-3
cdr3_aa: CATAGNTGELFF

j_call: TRBJ1-5
v_call: TRBV19
cdr3_aa: CASSSSLAVGVRSNQPQHF

j_call: TRBJ1-1
v_call: TRBV5-1
cdr3_aa: CASSLLPGQGARVPEAFF

j_call: TRBJ2-1
v_call: TRBV7-3
cdr3_aa: CASSLTGQEYNEQFF

j_call: TRBJ1-2
v_call: TRBV5-8
cdr3_aa: CASTFFGGLYGYTF

j_call: TRBJ2-3
v_call: TRBV7-8
cdr3_aa: CASSLDERGNTDTQYF

j_call: TRBJ2-7
v_call: TRBV6-5
cdr3_aa: CASSRTSGVNYEQYF

j_call: TRBJ2-2
v_call: TRBV19
cdr3_aa: CAGRGVDTGELFF

j_call: TRBJ1-1
v_call: TRBV6-2/TRBV6-3
cdr3_aa: CASIARQDMNTEAFF

j_call: TRBJ1-1
v_call: TRBV7-9
cdr3_aa: CASRPTGTEAFF

j_call: TRBJ2-3
v_call: TRBV24-1
cdr3_aa: CATSDETGWFTDTQYF

j_call: TRBJ2-1
v_call: TRBV5-6
cdr3_aa: CASSRTWEIQFF

j_call: TRBJ1-6
v_call: TRBV28
cdr3_aa: CASSLEGGPYNSPLHF

j_call: TRBJ1-5
v_call: TRBV28
cdr3_aa: CASSQLFYSNQPQHF

j_call: TRBJ1-5
v_call: TRBV15
cdr3_aa: CATSRAGSSNQPQHF

j_call: TRBJ1-2
v_call: TRBV9
cdr3_aa: CASSEGPGTGRIWYGYTF

j_call: TRBJ1-5
v_call: TRBV7-9
cdr3_aa: CASSDRYQPQHF

j_call: TRBJ1-4
v_call: TRBV7-4
cdr3_aa: CASSAPTGIQDEKLFF

j_call: TRBJ2-7
v_call: TRBV5-1
cdr3_aa: CASSFRTAPYEQYF

j_call: TRBJ1-1
v_call: TRBV7-6
cdr3_aa: CASSLESAEAFF

j_call: TRBJ1-5
v_call: TRBV6-1
cdr3_aa: CASSEGPGGNQPQHF